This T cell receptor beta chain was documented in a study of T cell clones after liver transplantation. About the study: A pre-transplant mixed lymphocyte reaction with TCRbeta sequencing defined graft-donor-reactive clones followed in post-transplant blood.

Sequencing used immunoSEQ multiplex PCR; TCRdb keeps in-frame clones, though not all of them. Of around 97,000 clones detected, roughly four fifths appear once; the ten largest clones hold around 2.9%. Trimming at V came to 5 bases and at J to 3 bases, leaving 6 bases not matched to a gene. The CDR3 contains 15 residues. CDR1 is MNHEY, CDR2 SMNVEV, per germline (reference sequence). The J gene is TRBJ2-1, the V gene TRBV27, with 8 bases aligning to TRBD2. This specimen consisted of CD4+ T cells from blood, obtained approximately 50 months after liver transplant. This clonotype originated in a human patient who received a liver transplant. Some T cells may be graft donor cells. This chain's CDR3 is CASSINSGGYNEQFF. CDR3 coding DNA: TGTGCCAGCAGTATAAACAGCGGGGGCTACAATGAGCAGTTCTTC.